A single sample is the source of the 9 T cell receptor beta chains below, sequenced in a study of CD8+ T cells in alopecia areata. RNA extraction and reverse transcription yielded cDNA as sequencing template. Libraries were prepared by immunoSEQ multiplex PCR; TCRdb keeps only in-frame clonotypes and omits some of them. The sample lists 150,000 or so clones; around 60% were seen once. This material consisted of CD4+ T cells sorted from blood, taken at week 0. These receptors were taken from a human donor with alopecia areata.

The chain has TRBV7-2 and TRBJ1-1; D is ambiguous. Trimming left V 5 bases short and J 6 bases short, with 13 bases between. The CDR3 contains 13 residues. CDR1 SGHTA and CDR2 FQGNSA come from the germline V gene. The CDR3 loop reads CASSPRVSSEAFF. CDR3 nucleotide sequence: TGTGCCAGCAGCCCAAGGGTTTCTTCTGAAGCTTTCTTT.

This clone came up a few times. J is TRBJ1-6 and V is TRBV30; D remains unclear. The germline CDR1 and CDR2 sequences are GTSNPN and SVGIG (reference sequence). The length of the CDR3 is 15 residues. With 0 bases removed from V and 3 bases from J, the gap between germline ends came to 9 bases. CDR3 sequence reads: CAWSVTVHYNSPLHF. For the CDR3, the DNA is TGTGCCTGGAGTGTAACCGTTCACTATAATTCACCCCTCCACTTT.

The chain uses TRBV30 and TRBJ1-2, with a weak D call TRBD1 (6 bases). This CDR3 is 14 amino acids long. The V end was cut by 3 bases, the J end by 7 bases, with 18 bases between. In germline, CDR1 is GTSNPN, CDR2 SVGIG (reference sequence). As DNA, the CDR3 is TGTGCCTGGAGCGTAGGTCCGGGACAATCTGGCTACACCTTC. Amino acid sequence: CAWSVGPGQSGYTF.

This clone was picked up a small number of times. The chain employs TRBV30 and TRBJ2-1, with 7 bases aligning to TRBD2. J lost 5 bases, V lost 0 bases, and 13 bases had no gene match. This CDR3 comprises 17 residues. Germline-derived CDR1 and CDR2 are GTSNPN and SVGIG (reference sequence). The DNA for the CDR3 is TGTGCCTGGAGTGTCCTGGGAGGGCGGGGGATTCACAATGAGCAGTTCTTC. Protein sequence: CAWSVLGGRGIHNEQFF.

V usage is TRBV10-3 and J usage is TRBJ1-1; D is unresolved. Germline V gene lookup returns CDR1 ENHRY and CDR2 SYGVKD. The germline V and J ends were trimmed by 2 bases and 6 bases, with 4 bases remaining between them. The CDR3 sequence is 11 residues long. CDR3 DNA sequence: TGTGCCATCAGTGAGGGGGCTGAAGCTTTCTTT. It translates to CAISEGAEAFF.

This chain links TRBV9 with TRBJ2-5, with 8 bases aligning to TRBD2. This CDR3 is built from 16 residues. V trimming: 1 base; J trimming: 0 bases; junction bases outside the gene matches: 5. Germline-derived CDR1 and CDR2 are SGDLS and YYNGEE. The CDR3 loop reads CASSVKRGTNQETQYF. CDR3 DNA: TGTGCCAGCAGCGTAAAGCGGGGGACAAACCAAGAGACCCAGTACTTC.

The chain combines TRBV10-3 with TRBJ2-1; the D gene is possibly TRBD2 (7 bases). The germline gives CDR1 ENHRY, CDR2 SYGVKD. The ends were cut back, 5 bases at V and 0 bases at J, with 17 bases in the middle. The CDR3 extends over 17 amino acids. CDR3 sequence reads: CAISRGLGGASYNEQFF. The CDR3 region has the DNA TGTGCCATCAGTCGTGGTCTTGGGGGGGCCTCCTACAATGAGCAGTTCTTC.

This clone was seen many times. Other DNA sequences in this sample translate to the same CDR3. The V and J genes are TRBV6-6 and TRBJ1-6; 7 bases agree with TRBD1. J lost 6 bases, V lost 4 bases, and 3 bases had no gene match. Germline V gives CDR1 MNHNY, CDR2 SVGAGI (reference sequence). This CDR3 contains 14 residues. CDR3 DNA sequence: TGTGCCAGCAGTTCGACAGGGCGTAATTCACCCCTCCACTTT. This codes for CASSSTGRNSPLHF.

This chain joins TRBV7-9 and TRBJ2-1; the match to TRBD2 covers 10 bases. Germline CDR1 reads SEHNR; CDR2 reads FQNEAQ (reference sequence). This CDR3 contains 15 residues. Germline trimming cut 5 bases from V and 7 bases from J; bases unmatched to any gene: 8. The CDR3 reads CASSHPGLATNEQFF. For the CDR3, the DNA is TGTGCCAGCAGCCACCCGGGACTAGCGACGAATGAGCAGTTCTTC.